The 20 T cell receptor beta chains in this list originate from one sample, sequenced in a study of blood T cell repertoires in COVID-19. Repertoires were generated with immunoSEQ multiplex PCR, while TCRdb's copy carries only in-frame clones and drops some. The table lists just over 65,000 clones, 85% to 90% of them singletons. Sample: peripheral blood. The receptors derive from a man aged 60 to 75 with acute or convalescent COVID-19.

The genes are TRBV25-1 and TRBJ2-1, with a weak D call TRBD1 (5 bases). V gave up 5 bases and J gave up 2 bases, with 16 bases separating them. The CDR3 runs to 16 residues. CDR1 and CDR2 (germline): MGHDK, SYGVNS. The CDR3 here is CASSRIPQGPYNEQFF. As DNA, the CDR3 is TGTGCCAGCAGTAGAATTCCGCAGGGTCCCTACAATGAGCAGTTCTTC.

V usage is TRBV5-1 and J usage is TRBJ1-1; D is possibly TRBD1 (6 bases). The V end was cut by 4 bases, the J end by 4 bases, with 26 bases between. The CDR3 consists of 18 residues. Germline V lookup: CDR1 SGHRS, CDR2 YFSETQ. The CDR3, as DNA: TGCGCCAGCAGCGTCTGGGGGCCATCTTCCGTGGAGTCCACTGAAGCTTTCTTT. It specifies CASSVWGPSSVESTEAFF. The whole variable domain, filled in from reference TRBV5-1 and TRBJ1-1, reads KAGVTQTPRYLIKTRGQQVTLSCSPISGHRSVSWYQQTPGQGLQFLFEYFSETQRNKGNFPGRFSGRQFSNSRSEMNVSTLELGDSALYLCASSVWGPSSVESTEAFFGQGTRLTVV.

CDR3 DNA: TGTGCCAGCAGCGCGCTACAGGGGGCGCTGGTCTACGAGCAGTACTTC. As protein: CASSALQGALVYEQYF. The rearrangement uses TRBV4-2 and TRBJ2-7, with 9 bases matching TRBD1. The CDR3 runs to 16 residues. CDR1 and CDR2 from the germline V gene are LGHNA and YNFKEQ. Trimming at V came to 5 bases and at J to 3 bases, leaving 11 bases not matched to a gene.

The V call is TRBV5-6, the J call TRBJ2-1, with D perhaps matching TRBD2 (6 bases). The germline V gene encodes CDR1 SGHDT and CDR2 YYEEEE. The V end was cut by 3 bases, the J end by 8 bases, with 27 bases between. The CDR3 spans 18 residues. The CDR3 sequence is CASSSDTGGKALYDEQFF. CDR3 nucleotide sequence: TGTGCCAGCAGCTCCGACACCGGGGGTAAGGCTCTTTACGATGAGCAGTTCTTC.

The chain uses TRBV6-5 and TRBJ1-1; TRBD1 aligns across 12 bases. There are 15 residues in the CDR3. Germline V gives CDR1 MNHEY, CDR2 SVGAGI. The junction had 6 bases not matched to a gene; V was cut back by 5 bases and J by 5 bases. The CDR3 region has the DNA TGTGCCAGCAGTAAGGGACAGGGGGCGTATACTGAAGCTTTCTTT. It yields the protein CASSKGQGAYTEAFF.

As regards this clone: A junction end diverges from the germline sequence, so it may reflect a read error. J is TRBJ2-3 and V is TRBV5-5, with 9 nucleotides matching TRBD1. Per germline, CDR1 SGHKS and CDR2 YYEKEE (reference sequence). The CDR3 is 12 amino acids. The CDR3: CASSPGQGHTNF. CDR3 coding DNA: TGTGCCAGCAGCCCGGGACAGGGTCACACCAATTTT. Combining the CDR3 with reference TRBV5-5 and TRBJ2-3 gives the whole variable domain DAGVTQSPTHLIKTRGQQVTLRCSPISGHKSVSWYQQVLGQGPQFIFQYYEKEERGRGNFPDRFSARQFPNYSSELNVNALLLGDSALYLCASSPGQGHTNFGPGTRLTVL.

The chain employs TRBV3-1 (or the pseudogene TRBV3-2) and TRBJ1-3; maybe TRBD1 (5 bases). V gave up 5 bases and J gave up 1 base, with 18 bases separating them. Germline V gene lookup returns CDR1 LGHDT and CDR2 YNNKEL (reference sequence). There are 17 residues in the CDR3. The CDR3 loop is CASSYRTQRGSGNTIYF. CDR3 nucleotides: TGTGCCAGCAGCTACCGAACCCAAAGGGGTTCTGGAAACACCATATATTTT.

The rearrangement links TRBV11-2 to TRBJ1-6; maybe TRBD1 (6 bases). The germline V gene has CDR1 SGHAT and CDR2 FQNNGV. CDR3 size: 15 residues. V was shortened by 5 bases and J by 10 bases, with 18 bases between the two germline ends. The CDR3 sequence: CASSLRPRGESPLHF. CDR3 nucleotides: TGTGCCAGCAGCCTCCGGCCCAGGGGTGAGTCACCCCTCCACTTT.

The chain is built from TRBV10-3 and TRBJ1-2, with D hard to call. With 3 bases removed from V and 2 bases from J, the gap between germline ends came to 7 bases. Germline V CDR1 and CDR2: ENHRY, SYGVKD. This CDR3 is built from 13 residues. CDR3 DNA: TGTGCCATCAGTGAAACGGAGAACTATGGCTACACCTTC. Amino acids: CAISETENYGYTF.

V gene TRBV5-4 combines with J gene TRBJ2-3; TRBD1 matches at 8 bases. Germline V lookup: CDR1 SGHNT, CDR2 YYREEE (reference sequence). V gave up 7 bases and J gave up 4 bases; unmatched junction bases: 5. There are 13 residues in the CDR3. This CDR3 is CASLDRAADTQYF. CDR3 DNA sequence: TGTGCCAGCCTGGACAGGGCCGCAGATACGCAGTATTTT.

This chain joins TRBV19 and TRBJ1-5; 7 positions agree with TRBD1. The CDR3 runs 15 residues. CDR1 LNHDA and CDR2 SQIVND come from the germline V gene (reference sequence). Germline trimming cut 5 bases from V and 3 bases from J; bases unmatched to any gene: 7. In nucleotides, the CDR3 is TGTGCCAGTAGTCCCCGGACAGGCAACAATCAGCCCCAGCATTTT. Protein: CASSPRTGNNQPQHF.

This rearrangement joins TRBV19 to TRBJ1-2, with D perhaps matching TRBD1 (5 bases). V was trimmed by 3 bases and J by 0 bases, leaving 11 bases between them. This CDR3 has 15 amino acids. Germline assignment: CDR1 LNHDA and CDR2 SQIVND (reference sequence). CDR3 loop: CASSILGTSNYGYTF. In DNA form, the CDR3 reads TGTGCCAGTAGTATTCTGGGGACTTCTAACTATGGCTACACCTTC.

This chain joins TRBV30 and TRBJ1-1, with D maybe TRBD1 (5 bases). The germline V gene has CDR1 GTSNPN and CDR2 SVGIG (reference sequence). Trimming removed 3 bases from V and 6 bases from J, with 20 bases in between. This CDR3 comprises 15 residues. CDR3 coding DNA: TGTGCCTGGAGCGAGACAGCCTCAGAGGAACCTGAAGCTTTCTTT. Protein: CAWSETASEEPEAFF.

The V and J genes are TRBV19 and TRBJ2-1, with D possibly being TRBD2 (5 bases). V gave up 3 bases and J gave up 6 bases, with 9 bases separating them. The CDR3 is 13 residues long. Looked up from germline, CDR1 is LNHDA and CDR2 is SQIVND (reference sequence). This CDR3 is CASSIGNTNEQFF. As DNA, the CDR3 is TGTGCCAGTAGTATCGGGAACACCAATGAGCAGTTCTTC.

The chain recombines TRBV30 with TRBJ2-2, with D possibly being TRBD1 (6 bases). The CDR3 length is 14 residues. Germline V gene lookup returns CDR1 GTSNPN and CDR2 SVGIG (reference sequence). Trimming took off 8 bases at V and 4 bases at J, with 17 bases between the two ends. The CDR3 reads CAGSLGQGTGELFF. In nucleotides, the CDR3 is TGTGCCGGGTCGTTGGGACAAGGCACCGGGGAGCTGTTTTTT. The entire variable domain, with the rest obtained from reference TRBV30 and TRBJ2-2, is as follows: SQTIHQWPATLVQPVGSPLSLECTVEGTSNPNLYWYRQAAGRGLQLLFYSVGIGQISSEVPQNLSASRPQDRQFILSSKKLLLSDSGFYLCAGSLGQGTGELFFGEGSRLTVL.

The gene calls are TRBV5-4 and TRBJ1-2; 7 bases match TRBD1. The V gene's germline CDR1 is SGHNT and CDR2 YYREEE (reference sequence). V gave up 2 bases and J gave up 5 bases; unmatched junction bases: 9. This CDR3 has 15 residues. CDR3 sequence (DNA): TGTGCCAGCAGCTTCTCCCAGGGGGGATTTTATGGCTACACCTTC. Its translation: CASSFSQGGFYGYTF.

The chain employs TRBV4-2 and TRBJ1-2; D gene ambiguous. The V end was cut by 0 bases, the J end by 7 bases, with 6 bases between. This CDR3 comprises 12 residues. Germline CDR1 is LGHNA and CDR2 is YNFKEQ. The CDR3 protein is CASSQDLRGYTF. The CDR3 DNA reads TGTGCCAGCAGCCAAGATCTTCGTGGCTACACCTTC.

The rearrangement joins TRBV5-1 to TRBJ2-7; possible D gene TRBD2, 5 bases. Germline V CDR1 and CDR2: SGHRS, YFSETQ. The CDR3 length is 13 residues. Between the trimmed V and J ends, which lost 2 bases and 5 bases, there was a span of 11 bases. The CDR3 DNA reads TGCGCCAGCAGCTTAACGGGATCCCACGAGCAGTACTTC. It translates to CASSLTGSHEQYF.

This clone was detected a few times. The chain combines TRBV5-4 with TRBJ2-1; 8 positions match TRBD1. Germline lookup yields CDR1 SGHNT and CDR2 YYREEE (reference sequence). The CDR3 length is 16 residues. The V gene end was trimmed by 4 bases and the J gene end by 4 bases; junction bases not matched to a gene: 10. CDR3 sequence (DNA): TGTGCCAGCAGCCATGCGGGACAGGTTCAATACAATGAGCAGTTCTTC. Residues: CASSHAGQVQYNEQFF. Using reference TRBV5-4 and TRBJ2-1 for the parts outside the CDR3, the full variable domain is ETGVTQSPTHLIKTRGQQVTLRCSSQSGHNTVSWYQQALGQGPQFIFQYYREEENGRGNFPPRFSGLQFPNYSSELNVNALELDDSALYLCASSHAGQVQYNEQFFGPGTRLTVL.

The CDR3 nucleotides read TGCGCCAGCAGCTCCGGACTCACTGGAGATGAAAAACTGTTTTTT. Its protein is CASSSGLTGDEKLFF. V gene TRBV5-1 combines with J gene TRBJ1-4; no clear D. Germline assignment: CDR1 SGHRS and CDR2 YFSETQ. V gave up 3 bases and J gave up 6 bases, with 15 bases separating them. The CDR3 contains 15 residues.